The following is a T cell receptor (beta chain) sequence with its context. Additional DNA sequences in this sample encode the identical CDR3. Trimming cost V 3 bases and J 6 bases; bases outside gene matches: 3. The CDR3 is 14 amino acids. Germline CDR1 MDHEN, CDR2 SYDVKM. This sample was included in a study of blood T cell repertoires in COVID-19. Across the whole study: PBMCs, B-cell-depleted T cells, or T cells were the source of the cDNA or gDNA that made up the material.

Clinical history reported by participants formed the basis on which cohorts were assigned. Sequencing was performed with immunoSEQ multiplex PCR; in TCRdb, only in-frame clones are kept and a portion is missing. The sample contains hundreds of thousands of clones, nearly 90% of which appear only once. The chain has TRBV28 and TRBJ2-1; 9 positions match TRBD2. Sequenced: PBMCs or T cells enriched from blood (not recorded which). The TCR originated in a woman under 30 with acute COVID-19. The CDR3 DNA sequence: TGTGCCAGCAGTTTGGCGGGAGGGACCAATGAGCAGTTCTTC. Amino acid sequence: CASSLAGGTNEQFF.